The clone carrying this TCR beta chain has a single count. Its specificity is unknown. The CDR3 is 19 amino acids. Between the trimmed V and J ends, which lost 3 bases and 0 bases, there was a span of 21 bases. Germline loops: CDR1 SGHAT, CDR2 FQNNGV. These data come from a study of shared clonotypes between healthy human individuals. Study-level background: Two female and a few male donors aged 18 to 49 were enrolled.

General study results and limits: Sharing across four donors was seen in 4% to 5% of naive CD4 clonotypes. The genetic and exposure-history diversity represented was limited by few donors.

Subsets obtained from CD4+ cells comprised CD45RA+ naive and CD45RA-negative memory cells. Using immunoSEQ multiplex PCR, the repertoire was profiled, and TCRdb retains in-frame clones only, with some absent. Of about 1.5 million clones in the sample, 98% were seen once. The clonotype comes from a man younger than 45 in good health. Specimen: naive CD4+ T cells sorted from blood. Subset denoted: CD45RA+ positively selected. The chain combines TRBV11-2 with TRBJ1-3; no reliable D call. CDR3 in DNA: TGTGCCAGCAGCTTGGCCGACACCCCCGGGATTCGCTCTGGAAACACCATATATTTT. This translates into CASSLADTPGIRSGNTIYF.